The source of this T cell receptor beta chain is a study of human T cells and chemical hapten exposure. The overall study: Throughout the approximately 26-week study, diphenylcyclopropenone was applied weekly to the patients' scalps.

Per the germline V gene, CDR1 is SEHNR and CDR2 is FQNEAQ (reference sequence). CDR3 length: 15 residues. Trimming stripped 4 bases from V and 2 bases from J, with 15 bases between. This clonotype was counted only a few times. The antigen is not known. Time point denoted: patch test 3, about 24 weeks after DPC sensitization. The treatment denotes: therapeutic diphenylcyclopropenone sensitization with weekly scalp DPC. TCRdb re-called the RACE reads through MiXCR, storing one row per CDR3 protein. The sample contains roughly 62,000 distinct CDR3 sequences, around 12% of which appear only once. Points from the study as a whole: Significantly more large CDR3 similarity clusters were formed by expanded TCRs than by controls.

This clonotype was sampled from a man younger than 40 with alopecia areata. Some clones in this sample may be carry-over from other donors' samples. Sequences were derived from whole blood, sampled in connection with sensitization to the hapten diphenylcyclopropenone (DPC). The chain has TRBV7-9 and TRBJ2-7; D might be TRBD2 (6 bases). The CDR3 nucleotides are TGTGCCAGCAGCTCCCCGGAGGGTAACGCCTACGAGCAGTACTTC. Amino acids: CASSSPEGNAYEQYF.